Listed below are T cell receptor beta chains from one sample, sequenced in a study of blood T cell repertoires in COVID-19. The data were produced by immunoSEQ multiplex PCR, yet TCRdb's version contains in-frame clones alone and is incomplete. The sample shows 250,000 or so clones, nearly 90% of them seen only once. Sequencing was performed on peripheral blood. These receptors were taken from a woman aged 35 to 49 who had recovered from COVID-19. Each CDR3 is given with its conserved first and last residue. A D gene is named only where the DNA matches it firmly. Clone size is given for some rows only: seen once, a few or many times, or a class if the clone is expanded.

. . TRBJ1-6 TRBV19 CASRLNNNSPLHF TGTGCCAGTCGCTTAAACAATAATTCACCCCTCCACTTT
. TRBD1 TRBJ1-2 TRBV7-2 CASSFSGGQGDGYTF TGTGCCAGCAGCTTTAGTGGGGGACAGGGCGACGGCTACACCTTC
. . TRBJ1-1 TRBV5-5 CASSLAGGDTEAFF TGTGCCAGCAGCTTGGCCGGTGGTGACACTGAAGCTTTCTTT
. . TRBJ1-2 TRBV7-2 CASSWTDYGYTF TGTGCCAGCAGCTGGACAGACTATGGCTACACCTTC
. . TRBJ2-3 TRBV11-3 CASSFLGGGSTDTQYF TGTGCCAGCAGCTTTTTAGGAGGCGGGAGCACAGATACGCAGTATTTT
. TRBD1 TRBJ2-6 TRBV19 CASSIDLDRGNVLTF TGTGCCAGTAGTATAGATCTGGACAGGGGGAACGTCCTGACTTTC
. TRBD2 TRBJ2-1 TRBV3-1/TRBV3-2 CASSYGTSRYNEQFF TGTGCCAGCAGCTATGGGACTAGCAGATACAATGAGCAGTTCTTC
. TRBD2 TRBJ2-3 TRBV12-5 CASGLAGGIDTQYF TGTGCTAGTGGTTTGGCGGGAGGAATAGATACGCAGTATTTT
once TRBD2 TRBJ2-3 TRBV28 CASSFPRGGSTDTQYF TGTGCCAGCAGTTTCCCCCGGGGGGGTAGCACAGATACGCAGTATTTT
. TRBD1 TRBJ1-2 TRBV7-9 CASSTTGVGGYTF TGTGCCAGCAGCACGACAGGGGTGGGTGGCTACACCTTC
. . TRBJ1-6 TRBV30 CAWKKGDPDNSPLHF TGTGCCTGGAAGAAGGGGGACCCAGATAATTCACCCCTCCACTTT
. . TRBJ2-5 TRBV3-1/TRBV3-2 CASSKPDSLETQYF TGTGCCAGCAGCAAACCGGACAGCCTGGAGACCCAGTACTTC
. TRBD1 TRBJ1-5 TRBV6-5 CASRGQGSNQPQHF TGTGCCAGCCGGGGACAGGGGAGCAATCAGCCCCAGCATTTT
. . TRBJ1-4 TRBV5-1 CASSMNALNEKLFF TGCGCCAGCAGTATGAATGCGCTTAATGAAAAACTGTTTTTT
. . TRBJ2-3 TRBV5-1 CASSLGDISTDTQYF TGCGCCAGCAGCTTGGGGGACATCAGCACAGATACGCAGTATTTT